This TCR beta chain derives from a study of shared clonotypes between healthy human individuals. General study points: Blood was the only sampled material, and tissue repertoires likely differ.

The CDR3 covers 13 residues. CDR1 is SGHVS and CDR2 is FQNEAQ in the germline V gene. V was shortened by 2 bases and J by 3 bases, with 8 bases between the two germline ends. Profiling relied on immunoSEQ multiplex PCR, and the TCRdb table lists in-frame clones only, not all of them. The sample records 2 million to 2.5 million clones, 85% to 95% being singletons. Naive-designated CD8 cells lacked CD45RO, were positively enriched for CCR7, and omitted terminally differentiated effector memory CD45RA+ cells. As to this clone: Its antigen is unknown.

This TCR derives from a young man in good health. Sequencing input: naive CD8+ T cells sorted from blood. The chain is built from TRBV7-8 and TRBJ2-7, with a tentative D call TRBD1 (5 bases). The DNA of the CDR3 is TGTGCCAGCAGCTTACGACAGCACTACGAGCAGTACTTC. Translating it yields CASSLRQHYEQYF.